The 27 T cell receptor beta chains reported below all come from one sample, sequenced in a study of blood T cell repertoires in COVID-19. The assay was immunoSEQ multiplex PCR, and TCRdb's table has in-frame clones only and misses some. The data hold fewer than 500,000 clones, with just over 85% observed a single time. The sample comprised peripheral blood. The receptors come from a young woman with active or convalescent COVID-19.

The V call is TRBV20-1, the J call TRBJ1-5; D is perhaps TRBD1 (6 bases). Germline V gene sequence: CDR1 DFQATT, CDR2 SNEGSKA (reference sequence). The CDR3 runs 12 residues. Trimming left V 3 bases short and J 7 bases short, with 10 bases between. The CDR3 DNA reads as TGCAGTGCTAGTGGGGGCTCGCAGCCCCAGCATTTT. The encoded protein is CSASGGSQPQHF.

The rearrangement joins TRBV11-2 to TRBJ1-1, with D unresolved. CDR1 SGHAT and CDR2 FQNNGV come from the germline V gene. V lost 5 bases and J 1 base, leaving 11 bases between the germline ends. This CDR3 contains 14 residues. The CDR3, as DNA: TGTGCCAGCAGCGAACTGGGAGCGAACACTGAAGCTTTCTTT. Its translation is CASSELGANTEAFF.

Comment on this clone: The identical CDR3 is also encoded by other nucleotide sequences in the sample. CDR3 coding DNA: TGTGCCAGCAGCCAAGCAGGGACAGGGGGCGTAGGCTATGGCTACACCTTC. It yields the protein CASSQAGTGGVGYGYTF. V and J are TRBV3-1 (or the pseudogene TRBV3-2) and TRBJ1-2; TRBD1 aligns across 12 bases. Germline CDR1 LGHDT, CDR2 YNNKEL (reference sequence). V was clipped by 1 base and J by 4 bases; unmatched bases: 7. The CDR3 extends over 17 amino acids.

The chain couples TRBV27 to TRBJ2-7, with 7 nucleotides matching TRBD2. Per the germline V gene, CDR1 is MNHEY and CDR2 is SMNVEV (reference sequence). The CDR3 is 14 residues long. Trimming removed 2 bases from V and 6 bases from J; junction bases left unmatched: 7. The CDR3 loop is CASSLRAGVSEQYF. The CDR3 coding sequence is TGTGCCAGCAGTTTACGCGCGGGAGTCTCCGAGCAGTACTTC.

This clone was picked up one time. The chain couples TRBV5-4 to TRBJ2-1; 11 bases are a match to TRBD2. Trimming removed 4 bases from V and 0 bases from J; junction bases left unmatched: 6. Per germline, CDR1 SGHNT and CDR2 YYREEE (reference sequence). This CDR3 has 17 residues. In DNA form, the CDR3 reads TGTGCCAGCAGCCAAGGGACTAGCGGTACCTCCTACAATGAGCAGTTCTTC. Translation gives CASSQGTSGTSYNEQFF.

CDR3 loop: CASRKQGMGWPQHF. The CDR3 DNA reads as TGTGCCAGCAGAAAACAGGGGATGGGGTGGCCCCAGCATTTT. This rearrangement joins TRBV27 to TRBJ1-5, with 7 bases that match TRBD1. CDR3 length: 14 amino acids. The germline V gene encodes CDR1 MNHEY and CDR2 SMNVEV (reference sequence). Trimming took 6 bases from V and 9 from J; bases not matched to a gene: 11.

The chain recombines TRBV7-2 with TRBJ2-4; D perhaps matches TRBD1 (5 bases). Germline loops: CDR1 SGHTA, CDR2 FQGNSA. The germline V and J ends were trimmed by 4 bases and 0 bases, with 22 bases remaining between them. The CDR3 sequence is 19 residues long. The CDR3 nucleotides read TGTGCCAGCAGCTCGAGATTGGACACATATATACTAGCCAAAAACATTCAGTACTTC. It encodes CASSSRLDTYILAKNIQYF.

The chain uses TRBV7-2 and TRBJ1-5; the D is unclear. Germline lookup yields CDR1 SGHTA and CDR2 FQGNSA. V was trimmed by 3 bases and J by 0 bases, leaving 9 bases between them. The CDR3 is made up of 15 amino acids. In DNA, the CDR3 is TGTGCCAGCAGCTTTGTCCGGTATAGCAATCAGCCCCAGCATTTT. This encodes CASSFVRYSNQPQHF.

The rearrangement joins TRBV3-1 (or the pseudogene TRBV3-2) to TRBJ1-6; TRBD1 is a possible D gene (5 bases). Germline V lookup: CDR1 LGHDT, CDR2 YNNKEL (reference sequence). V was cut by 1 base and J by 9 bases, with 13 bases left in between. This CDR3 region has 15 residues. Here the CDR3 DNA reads TGTGCCAGCAGCCAAGCCGATACAGGATTTTCACCCCTCCACTTT. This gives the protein CASSQADTGFSPLHF.

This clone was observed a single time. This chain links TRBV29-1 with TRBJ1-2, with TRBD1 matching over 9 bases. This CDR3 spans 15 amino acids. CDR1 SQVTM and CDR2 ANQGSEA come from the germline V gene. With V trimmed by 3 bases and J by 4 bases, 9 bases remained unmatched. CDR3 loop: CSVDPGDRDLYGYTF. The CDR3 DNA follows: TGCAGCGTTGACCCGGGGGACAGGGACCTCTATGGCTACACCTTC.

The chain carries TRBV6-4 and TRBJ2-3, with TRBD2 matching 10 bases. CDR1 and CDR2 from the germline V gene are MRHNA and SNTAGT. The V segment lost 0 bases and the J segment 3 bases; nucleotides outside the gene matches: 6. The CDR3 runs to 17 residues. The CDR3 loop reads CASSDSPSGGATDTQYF. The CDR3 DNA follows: TGTGCCAGCAGTGACTCTCCCAGCGGGGGGGCGACAGATACGCAGTATTTT.

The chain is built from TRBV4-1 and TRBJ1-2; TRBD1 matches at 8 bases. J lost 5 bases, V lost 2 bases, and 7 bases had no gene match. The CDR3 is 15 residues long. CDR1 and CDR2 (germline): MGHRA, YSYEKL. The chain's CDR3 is CASSQLQGAGYGYTF. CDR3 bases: TGCGCCAGCAGCCAACTTCAGGGGGCAGGTTATGGCTACACCTTC.

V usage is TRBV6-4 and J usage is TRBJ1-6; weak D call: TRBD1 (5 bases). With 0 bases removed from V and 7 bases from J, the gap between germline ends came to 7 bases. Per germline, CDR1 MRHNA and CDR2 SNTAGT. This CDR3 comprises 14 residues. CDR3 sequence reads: CASSDSAGNSPLHF. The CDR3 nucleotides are TGTGCCAGCAGTGACTCGGCAGGGAATTCACCCCTCCACTTT.

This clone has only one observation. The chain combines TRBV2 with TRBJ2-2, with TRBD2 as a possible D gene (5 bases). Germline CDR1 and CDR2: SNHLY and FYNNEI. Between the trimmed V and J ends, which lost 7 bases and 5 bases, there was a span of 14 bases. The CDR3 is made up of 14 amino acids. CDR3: CASMRESWTGELFF. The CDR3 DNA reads TGTGCCAGCATGAGGGAGTCATGGACCGGGGAGCTGTTTTTT.

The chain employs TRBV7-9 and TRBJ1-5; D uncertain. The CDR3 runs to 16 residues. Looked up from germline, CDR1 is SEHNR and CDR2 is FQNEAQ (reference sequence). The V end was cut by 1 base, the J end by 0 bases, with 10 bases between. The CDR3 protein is CASSLGASYSNQPQHF. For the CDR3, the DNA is TGTGCCAGCAGCTTAGGCGCTTCTTATAGCAATCAGCCCCAGCATTTT.

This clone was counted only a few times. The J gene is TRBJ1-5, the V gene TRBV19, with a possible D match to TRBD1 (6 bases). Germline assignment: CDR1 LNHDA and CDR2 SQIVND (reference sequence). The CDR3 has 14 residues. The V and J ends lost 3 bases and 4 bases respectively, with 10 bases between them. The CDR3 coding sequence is TGTGCCAGTAGTATCAGGGGAACAAATCAGCCCCAGCATTTT. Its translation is CASSIRGTNQPQHF.

The CDR3 DNA is TGTGCCAGTAGTGAGCGGGACAGGGGGGGCACTGAAGCTTTCTTT. Amino acid sequence: CASSERDRGGTEAFF. The chain links TRBV19 to TRBJ1-1, with TRBD1 matching 11 bases. The CDR3 contains 15 residues. V lost 5 bases to trimming and J lost 4 bases; unmatched junction nucleotides: 6. Germline CDR1 LNHDA, CDR2 SQIVND (reference sequence).

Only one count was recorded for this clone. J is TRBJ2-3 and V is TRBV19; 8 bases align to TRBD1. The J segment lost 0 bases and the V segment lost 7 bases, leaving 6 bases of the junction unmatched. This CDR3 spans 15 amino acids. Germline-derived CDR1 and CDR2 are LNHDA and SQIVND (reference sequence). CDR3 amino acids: CASTGTGDSTDTQYF. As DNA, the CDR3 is TGTGCCAGTACTGGGACAGGAGATAGCACAGATACGCAGTATTTT.

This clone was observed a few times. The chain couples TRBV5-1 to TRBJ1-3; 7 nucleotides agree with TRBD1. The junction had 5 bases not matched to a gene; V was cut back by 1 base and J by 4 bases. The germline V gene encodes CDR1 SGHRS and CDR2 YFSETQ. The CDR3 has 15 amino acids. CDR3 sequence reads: CASSLLTGQGNTIYF. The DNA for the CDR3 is TGCGCCAGCAGCTTGTTGACAGGGCAAGGAAACACCATATATTTT.

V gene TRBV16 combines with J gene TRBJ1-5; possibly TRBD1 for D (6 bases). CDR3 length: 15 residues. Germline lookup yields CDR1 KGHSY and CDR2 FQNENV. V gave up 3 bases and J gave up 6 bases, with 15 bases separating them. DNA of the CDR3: TGTGCCAGCAGCCAGCAACAGGGATCGACTCAGCCCCAGCATTTT. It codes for CASSQQQGSTQPQHF.

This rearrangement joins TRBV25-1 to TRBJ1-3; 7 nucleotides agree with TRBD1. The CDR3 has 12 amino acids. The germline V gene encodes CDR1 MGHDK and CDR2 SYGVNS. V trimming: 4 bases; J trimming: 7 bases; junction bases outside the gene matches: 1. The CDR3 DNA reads TGTGCCAGCAGTGCACAGGGGAACACCATATATTTT. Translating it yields CASSAQGNTIYF. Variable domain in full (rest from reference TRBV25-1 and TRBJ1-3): EADIYQTPRYLVIGTGKKITLECSQTMGHDKMYWYQQDPGMELHLIHYSYGVNSTEKGDLSSESTVSRIRTEHFPLTLESARPSHTSQYLCASSAQGNTIYFGEGSWLTVV.

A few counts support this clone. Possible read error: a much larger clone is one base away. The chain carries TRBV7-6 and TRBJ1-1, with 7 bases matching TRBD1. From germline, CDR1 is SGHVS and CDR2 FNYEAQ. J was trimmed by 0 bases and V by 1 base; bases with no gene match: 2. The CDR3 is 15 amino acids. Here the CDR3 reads CASSLGDSLNTEAFF. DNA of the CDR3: TGTGCCAGCAGCTTAGGGGACAGCTTGAACACTGAAGCTTTCTTT.

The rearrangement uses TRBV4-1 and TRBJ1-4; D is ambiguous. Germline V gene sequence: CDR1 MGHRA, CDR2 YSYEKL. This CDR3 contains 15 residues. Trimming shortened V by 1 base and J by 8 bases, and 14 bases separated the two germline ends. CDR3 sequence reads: CASSQVLSSGEKLFF. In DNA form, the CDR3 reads TGCGCCAGCAGCCAAGTTTTGTCGTCAGGAGAAAAACTGTTTTTT.

CDR3 amino acids: CASSQEGQGTGDTQYF. Here the CDR3 DNA reads TGTGCCAGCAGCCAAGAAGGACAGGGCACTGGAGATACGCAGTATTTT. The chain combines TRBV4-2 with TRBJ2-3, with 8 bases matching TRBD1. The ends lost 0 bases at V and 5 bases at J; junction bases unmatched: 7. CDR1 and CDR2 (germline): LGHNA, YNFKEQ. The CDR3 totals 16 residues.

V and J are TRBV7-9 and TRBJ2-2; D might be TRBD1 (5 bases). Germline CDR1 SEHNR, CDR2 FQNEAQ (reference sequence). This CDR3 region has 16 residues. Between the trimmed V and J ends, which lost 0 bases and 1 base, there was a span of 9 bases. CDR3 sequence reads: CASSLAREGNTGELFF. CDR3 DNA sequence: TGTGCCAGCAGCTTAGCCAGGGAAGGGAACACCGGGGAGCTGTTTTTT.

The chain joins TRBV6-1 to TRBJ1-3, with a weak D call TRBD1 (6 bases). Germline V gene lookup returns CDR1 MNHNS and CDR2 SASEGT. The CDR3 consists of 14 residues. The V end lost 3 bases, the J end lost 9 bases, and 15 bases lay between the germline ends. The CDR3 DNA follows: TGTGCCAGCAGTGACCCCGGGGGGCTGGGCACCATATATTTT. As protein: CASSDPGGLGTIYF.

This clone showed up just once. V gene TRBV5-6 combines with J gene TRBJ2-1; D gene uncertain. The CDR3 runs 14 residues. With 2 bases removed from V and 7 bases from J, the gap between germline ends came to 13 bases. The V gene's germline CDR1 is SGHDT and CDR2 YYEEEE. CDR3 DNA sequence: TGTGCCAGCAGCTTTCGCAGGATCTGGAATGAGCAGTTCTTC. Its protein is CASSFRRIWNEQFF.